This entry lists 31 T cell receptor beta chains sequenced from one sample in a study of blood T cell repertoires in COVID-19 (dated by TCRdb to the early 2020s). Library construction relied on the immunoSEQ multiplex PCR assay. TCRdb retrieved this table from immuneACCESS and kept in-frame rearrangements only. Not all clones are present; in checked studies, unresolved V genes account for under half, and no reason is known for the remainder. The sample records a few hundred thousand clones, roughly 90% of which are singletons. The ten top clones hold 2% to 2.5% of the sample. Sequenced sample: peripheral blood. These receptors originate from a middle-aged man with acute or convalescent COVID-19.

This clone came up once. V usage is TRBV7-3 and J usage is TRBJ2-5, with 14 bases matching TRBD2. CDR3 length: 16 amino acids. V dropped 5 bases and J dropped 3; count of bases not matched to a gene: 5. Germline assignment: CDR1 SGHTA and CDR2 FQGTGA. For the CDR3, the DNA is TGTGCCAGCAGCGCCATGGGACTAGCGGGGGAAGAGACCCAGTACTTC. Its protein is CASSAMGLAGEETQYF.

The rearrangement links TRBV6-1 to TRBJ1-2; the D gene is possibly TRBD1 (5 bases). Deletions cut 3 bases from V and 2 bases from J, with 16 bases between. This CDR3 has 16 residues. The germline V gene has CDR1 MNHNS and CDR2 SASEGT. The CDR3 DNA sequence: TGTGCCAGCAGTGAGGAACCAGGGCCCCTAAACTATGGCTACACCTTC. Residues: CASSEEPGPLNYGYTF.

This clone was detected once. The chain links TRBV6-1 to TRBJ2-1; 14 bases line up with TRBD2. V was clipped by 5 bases and J by 5 bases; unmatched bases: 11. The CDR3 has 18 residues. Germline V gene lookup returns CDR1 MNHNS and CDR2 SASEGT. CDR3 DNA sequence: TGTGCCAGCAGTAAAGGACTAGCGGGGGGCCTTATCGACAATGAGCAGTTCTTC. Translating it yields CASSKGLAGGLIDNEQFF.

The chain carries TRBV12-3 or TRBV12-4 and TRBJ1-5; D gene uncertain. With 7 bases removed from V and 11 bases from J, the gap between germline ends came to 15 bases. This CDR3 comprises 12 residues. The DNA of the CDR3 is TGTGCCAGCAAAGGGTGGACTGACGCCCAGCATTTT. This translates into CASKGWTDAQHF.

This clone was recorded only once. The sample carries other DNA sequences with the same CDR3. The chain is built from TRBV6-5 and TRBJ1-1; D unclear. V was trimmed by 2 bases and J by 1 base, leaving 5 bases between them. This CDR3 has 13 amino acids. Germline V gene data show CDR1 as MNHEY and CDR2 as SVGAGI. In DNA, the CDR3 is TGTGCCAGCAGTTACCCCGGGAACACTGAAGCTTTCTTT. This gives the protein CASSYPGNTEAFF.

The DNA of the CDR3 is TGCGCCAGCACCATCGACGGGGGTTCAAACTATGGCTACACCTTC. Protein: CASTIDGGSNYGYTF. The chain links TRBV5-1 to TRBJ1-2; maybe TRBD1 (5 bases). V shed 6 bases and J shed 2 bases, with 17 bases lying between them. CDR3 length equals 15 residues. Germline CDR1 is SGHRS and CDR2 is YFSETQ.

This chain links TRBV19 with TRBJ2-2; no clear D. This CDR3 is built from 14 residues. The V and J ends lost 5 bases and 0 bases respectively, with 7 bases between them. CDR1 and CDR2 from the germline V gene are LNHDA and SQIVND (reference sequence). The CDR3 nucleotides are TGTGCCAGTAGTTTGTGGCCGAACACCGGGGAGCTGTTTTTT. It encodes CASSLWPNTGELFF.

The chain has TRBV6-4 and TRBJ1-5; weak D call: TRBD1 (5 bases). The CDR3 is 13 amino acids. The V gene lost 3 bases and the J gene lost 7 bases, with 10 bases spanning the gap. Germline CDR1 reads MRHNA; CDR2 reads SNTAGT. DNA for the CDR3: TGTGCCAGCAGTGAACAGGAGAAGCAGCCCCAGCATTTT. Protein sequence: CASSEQEKQPQHF.

To note about this clone: One end of the junction does not line up with germline, which may come from a read error. The chain joins TRBV4-1 to TRBJ2-7, with D possibly matching TRBD1 (6 bases). Germline values: CDR1 MGHRA, CDR2 YSYEKL. The CDR3 loop spans 15 amino acids. The CDR3 sequence: CASSQVAGASDEQYF. CDR3 DNA sequence: TGCGCCAGCAGCCAAGTGGCAGGGGCCTCCGACGAGCAGTACTTC.

J is TRBJ2-7 and V is TRBV5-1, with TRBD1 matching over 10 bases. This CDR3 region has 15 residues. The trim removed 6 bases at V and 4 bases at J, leaving 10 bases unmatched. The germline V gene encodes CDR1 SGHRS and CDR2 YFSETQ. The chain's CDR3 is CASNPGGTGVYEQYF. The DNA of the CDR3 is TGCGCCAGCAACCCCGGGGGGACAGGGGTATACGAGCAGTACTTC. Full variable domain (missing parts from reference TRBV5-1 and TRBJ2-7): KAGVTQTPRYLIKTRGQQVTLSCSPISGHRSVSWYQQTPGQGLQFLFEYFSETQRNKGNFPGRFSGRQFSNSRSEMNVSTLELGDSALYLCASNPGGTGVYEQYFGPGTRLTVT.

The chain recombines TRBV9 with TRBJ2-2; a possible D gene is TRBD2 (5 bases). The germline V and J ends were trimmed by 0 bases and 2 bases, with 11 bases remaining between them. Germline V gene lookup returns CDR1 SGDLS and CDR2 YYNGEE. The CDR3 loop spans 16 amino acids. CDR3 amino acids: CASSVDGGENTGELFF. CDR3 nucleotides: TGTGCCAGCAGCGTAGATGGAGGAGAAAACACCGGGGAGCTGTTTTTT.

This clone showed up just once. V and J are TRBV10-3 and TRBJ2-3, with 8 bases fitting TRBD2. Germline V lookup: CDR1 ENHRY, CDR2 SYGVKD. CDR3 size: 15 residues. V was clipped by 6 bases and J by 2 bases; unmatched bases: 7. For the CDR3, the DNA is TGTGCCATCAGCCCGACTAGCGCCCCCACAGATACGCAGTATTTT. Its protein is CAISPTSAPTDTQYF.

V usage is TRBV12-3 or TRBV12-4 and J usage is TRBJ1-1; maybe TRBD1 (5 bases). V gave up 7 bases and J gave up 2 bases, with 8 bases separating them. The CDR3 loop spans 12 amino acids. The CDR3 bases are TGTGCCAGCAAAGGGGAAAACACTGAAGCTTTCTTT. Translating gives CASKGENTEAFF.

The J gene is TRBJ2-3, the V gene TRBV5-1; weak D call: TRBD1 (5 bases). The germline V and J ends were trimmed by 0 bases and 4 bases, with 12 bases remaining between them. In germline, CDR1 is SGHRS, CDR2 YFSETQ. The CDR3 is made up of 15 amino acids. In DNA, the CDR3 is TGCGCCAGCAGCTTGGGAGGACAAAGCGCAGATACGCAGTATTTT. It translates to CASSLGGQSADTQYF.

This chain uses TRBV3-1 (or the pseudogene TRBV3-2) with TRBJ1-6; D is perhaps TRBD1 (6 bases). CDR1 LGHDT and CDR2 YNNKEL come from the germline V gene (reference sequence). The CDR3 loop spans 13 amino acids. V lost 3 bases and J lost 11, with 11 bases in between. The CDR3 spells CASSQGAAAPLHF. The CDR3 nucleotides are TGTGCCAGCAGCCAGGGGGCTGCGGCACCCCTCCACTTT.

For the CDR3, the DNA is TGCGCCAGCAGCAGAACAGGGTCCACTGAAGCTTTCTTT. It codes for CASSRTGSTEAFF. The chain is built from TRBV5-1 and TRBJ1-1, with D maybe TRBD1 (6 bases). The CDR3 sequence is 13 residues long. Germline CDR1 is SGHRS and CDR2 is YFSETQ. The germline V and J ends were trimmed by 4 bases and 4 bases, with 11 bases remaining between them. The complete variable domain, with remaining parts taken from reference TRBV5-1 and TRBJ1-1, reads KAGVTQTPRYLIKTRGQQVTLSCSPISGHRSVSWYQQTPGQGLQFLFEYFSETQRNKGNFPGRFSGRQFSNSRSEMNVSTLELGDSALYLCASSRTGSTEAFFGQGTRLTVV.

This clone has only one observation. The chain employs TRBV3-1 (or the pseudogene TRBV3-2) and TRBJ1-5; D gene uncertain. V lost 4 bases and J lost 4, with 17 bases in between. Germline V lookup: CDR1 LGHDT, CDR2 YNNKEL (reference sequence). This CDR3 contains 16 residues. CDR3 region: CASSPWTDFGNQPQHF. The CDR3 nucleotides read TGTGCCAGCAGCCCATGGACGGACTTCGGGAATCAGCCCCAGCATTTT.

The CDR3 DNA reads as TGTGCCAGCAGCTTGGTGGCGGCCTTGAACACTGAAGCTTTCTTT. Amino acid sequence: CASSLVAALNTEAFF. This rearrangement joins TRBV5-4 to TRBJ1-1; D is undetermined. V lost 0 bases and J 0 bases, leaving 9 bases between the germline ends. The CDR3 is 15 amino acids. CDR1 SGHNT and CDR2 YYREEE come from the germline V gene (reference sequence).

The V call is TRBV5-4, the J call TRBJ2-3; tentatively, D is TRBD2 (7 bases). CDR1 is SGHNT, CDR2 YYREEE, per germline (reference sequence). CDR3 length: 16 amino acids. With 1 base removed from V and 3 bases from J, the gap between germline ends came to 15 bases. The DNA for the CDR3 is TGTGCCAGCAGCTTGACCTCGGGGGGCACTACAGATACGCAGTATTTT. Protein sequence: CASSLTSGGTTDTQYF.

The chain uses TRBV18 and TRBJ1-6; D is perhaps TRBD1 (5 bases). The CDR3 is 14 amino acids. V was cut by 2 bases and J by 9 bases, with 11 bases left in between. Germline values: CDR1 KGHSH, CDR2 LQKENI. CDR3 in DNA: TGTGCCAGCTCACCAGACAGTCTGGTTTCACCCCTCCACTTT. Translated: CASSPDSLVSPLHF.

The chain has TRBV5-1 and TRBJ1-4; a possible D gene is TRBD1 (5 bases). Germline V gene data show CDR1 as SGHRS and CDR2 as YFSETQ. With 4 bases removed from V and 6 bases from J, the gap between germline ends came to 16 bases. The CDR3 consists of 15 residues. CDR3 region: CASSRRALGDEKLFF. The CDR3 DNA sequence: TGCGCCAGCAGCCGCCGGGCCTTAGGGGATGAAAAACTGTTTTTT.

The gene calls are TRBV5-1 and TRBJ2-7; 7 bases map to TRBD1. This CDR3 has 14 amino acids. Trimming at V came to 8 bases and at J to 4 bases, leaving 12 bases not matched to a gene. Germline V gene lookup returns CDR1 SGHRS and CDR2 YFSETQ. Here the CDR3 reads CASGVTGAGYEQYF. CDR3 bases: TGCGCCAGTGGGGTCACAGGGGCCGGGTACGAGCAGTACTTC.

The gene calls are TRBV12-5 and TRBJ1-5; D may be TRBD1 (5 bases). Trimming removed 5 bases at V and 1 base at J, with 9 bases between. The CDR3 runs 14 residues. Germline CDR1 LGHNT, CDR2 FRNRAP. CDR3 DNA: TGTGCTAGTGGTCCAGGGTACAGCAATCAGCCCCAGCATTTT. It yields the protein CASGPGYSNQPQHF.

The chain joins TRBV2 to TRBJ2-1, with D perhaps TRBD2 (5 bases). Trimming took 8 bases from V and 4 from J, leaving 15 bases between them. The CDR3 has 14 amino acids. Germline assignment: CDR1 SNHLY and CDR2 FYNNEI. CDR3 region: CASGGALSYNEQFF. The CDR3, as DNA: TGTGCCAGCGGAGGAGCCCTCTCTTACAATGAGCAGTTCTTC.

CDR3: CASRMGGISNQPQHF. The CDR3 bases are TGTGCCAGCAGGATGGGGGGAATTAGCAATCAGCCCCAGCATTTT. The chain links TRBV6-5 to TRBJ1-5; D might be TRBD1 (5 bases). The CDR3 length is 15 residues. V lost 6 bases and J lost 0, with 12 bases in between. CDR1 MNHEY and CDR2 SVGAGI come from the germline V gene.

The genes are TRBV10-3 and TRBJ2-7, with D tentatively TRBD2 (5 bases). The CDR3 consists of 12 residues. CDR1 is ENHRY, CDR2 SYGVKD, per germline. V lost 8 bases and J 0 bases, leaving 8 bases between the germline ends. The CDR3 nucleotides read TGTGCCATCGGTCGGGACTCCTACGAGCAGTACTTC. It yields the protein CAIGRDSYEQYF.

This sequence joins TRBV15 and TRBJ1-5; no clear D gene. Germline CDR1 and CDR2: LNHNV and YYDKDF (reference sequence). Trimming cost V 2 bases and J 4 bases, with 9 bases left between them. The CDR3 spans 14 residues. CDR3 in amino acids: CATSRSALNQPQHF. DNA of the CDR3: TGTGCCACCAGCAGATCCGCGTTGAATCAGCCCCAGCATTTT. Drawing the rest from reference TRBV15 and TRBJ1-5, the complete variable domain is DAMVIQNPRYQVTQFGKPVTLSCSQTLNHNVMYWYQQKSSQAPKLLFHYYDKDFNNEADTPDNFQSRRPNTSFCFLDIRSPGLGDTAMYLCATSRSALNQPQHFGDGTRLSIL.

In its sample, this clone was seen a few times. The rearrangement links TRBV2 to TRBJ1-5, with D possibly TRBD1 on 6 matching bases. CDR3 length: 15 residues. The V and J ends lost 2 bases and 2 bases respectively, with 10 bases between them. Germline CDR1 reads SNHLY; CDR2 reads FYNNEI. DNA of the CDR3: TGTGCCAGCAGTGAACAGGGGATTGGCAATCAGCCCCAGCATTTT. Translated: CASSEQGIGNQPQHF.

V gene TRBV3-1 (or the pseudogene TRBV3-2) combines with J gene TRBJ2-7; no clear D gene. Per the germline V gene, CDR1 is LGHDT and CDR2 is YNNKEL (reference sequence). The CDR3 covers 11 residues. With 2 bases removed from V and 3 bases from J, the gap between germline ends came to 2 bases. The CDR3 spells CASSQHYEQYF. CDR3 bases: TGTGCCAGCAGCCAACACTACGAGCAGTACTTC.

The gene calls are TRBV12-5 and TRBJ1-6; D remains unclear. Trimming took 5 bases from V and 7 from J, leaving 12 bases between them. In germline, CDR1 is LGHNT, CDR2 FRNRAP. The CDR3 loop spans 14 amino acids. This CDR3 reads CASGLSPINSPLHF. Here the CDR3 DNA reads TGTGCTAGTGGTCTGAGTCCCATAAATTCACCCCTCCACTTT.

The sample holds one count of this clone. The V and J genes are TRBV5-1 and TRBJ2-1, with 7 bases lining up with TRBD2. Germline CDR1 is SGHRS and CDR2 is YFSETQ. The CDR3 is made up of 16 amino acids. The ends lost 3 bases at V and 2 bases at J; junction bases unmatched: 8. The CDR3 nucleotides are TGCGCCAGCAGCTCACCACCTAGCGGACCCTACAATGAGCAGTTCTTC. It encodes CASSSPPSGPYNEQFF.